A single sample gave rise to the 19 T cell receptor beta chains below, sequenced in a study of identical twins. From the 5' RACE reads, TCRdb called clonotypes with MiXCR, one entry per CDR3 protein. The data contain around 510,000 distinct CDR3 sequences, over 11% of them seen just once; the ten biggest clones take up approximately 0.98%. The sample also formed part of further work on yellow fever vaccine responses in identical twins.

The specimen sequenced was CD4+ T cells sorted from blood. These receptors were obtained from a woman younger than 30 in good health.

CDR3 DNA: TGTGCCAGCAGCGTAGAACTAGCGGGGGCCTCGAACACCGGGGAGCTGTTTTTT. Protein sequence: CASSVELAGASNTGELFF. The chain employs TRBV9 and TRBJ2-2; 11 nucleotides agree with TRBD2. The CDR3 contains 18 residues. Looked up from germline, CDR1 is SGDLS and CDR2 is YYNGEE. The V segment lost 0 bases and the J segment 0 bases; nucleotides outside the gene matches: 4. Variable domain in full (rest from reference TRBV9 and TRBJ2-2): DSGVTQTPKHLITATGQRVTLRCSPRSGDLSVYWYQQSLDQGLQFLIQYYNGEERAKGNILERFSAQQFPDLHSELNLSSLELGDSALYFCASSVELAGASNTGELFFGEGSRLTVL.

At least ten counts were recorded for this clonotype. This chain links TRBV6-1 with TRBJ1-6; D unresolved. The CDR3 sequence is 16 residues long. The V end was cut by 7 bases, the J end by 0 bases, with 13 bases between. Per the germline V gene, CDR1 is MNHNS and CDR2 is SASEGT. In DNA, the CDR3 is TGTGCCAGCATCCCTTCGACCACCTCCTATAATTCACCCCTCCACTTT. Its protein is CASIPSTTSYNSPLHF.

CDR3 protein: CSASPPGRQETQYF. CDR3 DNA sequence: TGCAGTGCTAGCCCTCCCGGGAGACAAGAGACCCAGTACTTC. The chain links TRBV20-1 to TRBJ2-5; maybe TRBD2 (6 bases). Per germline, CDR1 DFQATT and CDR2 SNEGSKA (reference sequence). V was trimmed by 3 bases and J by 2 bases, leaving 13 bases between them. This CDR3 contains 14 residues.

J is TRBJ2-1 and V is TRBV12-3 or TRBV12-4; 8 nucleotides match TRBD2. CDR3 length: 14 amino acids. Trimming removed 1 base from V and 8 bases from J; junction bases left unmatched: 4. This CDR3 reads CASSLGGGRDEQFF. As DNA, the CDR3 is TGTGCCAGCAGTTTAGGCGGGGGGAGGGATGAGCAGTTCTTC.

This clonotype has more than one count but fewer than ten. V usage is TRBV27 and J usage is TRBJ2-7; weak D call: TRBD2 (6 bases). Trimming removed 0 bases at V and 3 bases at J, with 15 bases between. Germline loops: CDR1 MNHEY, CDR2 SMNVEV (reference sequence). The CDR3 is 16 amino acids. CDR3 DNA sequence: TGTGCCAGCAGTTTATCGAGCGGGCTACCGTTCTACGAGCAGTACTTC. Its translation is CASSLSSGLPFYEQYF.

The chain is built from TRBV6-1 and TRBJ1-6; D not resolved. The CDR3 runs to 16 residues. Trimming pared 5 bases from V and 6 bases from J, leaving 17 bases between. Germline CDR1 MNHNS, CDR2 SASEGT. This chain's CDR3 is CASSRVGELGNSPLHF. The CDR3 DNA follows: TGTGCCAGCAGTAGAGTCGGCGAATTGGGTAATTCACCCCTCCACTTT.

A few counts support this clonotype. This chain connects TRBV6-5 to TRBJ2-3; D remains unclear. Germline V gene data show CDR1 as MNHEY and CDR2 as SVGAGI. This CDR3 contains 13 residues. The V gene lost 2 bases and the J gene lost 1 base, with 4 bases spanning the gap. CDR3 residues: CASSYDRTDTQYF. The DNA for the CDR3 is TGTGCCAGCAGTTACGATCGCACAGATACGCAGTATTTT.

This clonotype was observed many times. V usage is TRBV24-1 and J usage is TRBJ2-1; 10 positions agree with TRBD1. Germline V gene lookup returns CDR1 KGHDR and CDR2 SFDVKD. The CDR3 is made up of 16 amino acids. Unmatched junction bases numbered 9, after V lost 4 bases and J lost 7 bases. The CDR3 loop is CATSDRTGGVDNEQFF. As DNA, the CDR3 is TGTGCCACCAGTGACCGGACAGGGGGGGTTGATAATGAGCAGTTCTTC.

This clonotype was observed a handful of times. The J gene is TRBJ2-7, the V gene TRBV18; 13 bases align to TRBD2. The CDR3 has 18 amino acids. CDR1 KGHSH and CDR2 LQKENI come from the germline V gene. V shed 2 bases, J shed 3 bases, and the junction held 10 bases outside the gene matches. The CDR3 protein is CASSPTPGTSGMGYEQYF. The CDR3 nucleotides are TGTGCCAGCTCACCAACGCCCGGGACTAGCGGGATGGGCTACGAGCAGTACTTC.

Many counts were recorded for this clonotype. This sequence joins TRBV29-1 and TRBJ2-2; unclear D gene. The CDR3 length is 11 residues. Trimming took off 3 bases at V and 4 bases at J, with 3 bases between the two ends. Germline CDR1 and CDR2: SQVTM and ANQGSEA. Written as DNA, the CDR3 is TGCAGCGTTGAGACCACCGGGGAGCTGTTTTTT. It specifies CSVETTGELFF.

The V and J genes are TRBV4-1 and TRBJ2-5, with D tentatively TRBD1 (5 bases). Germline loops: CDR1 MGHRA, CDR2 YSYEKL. This CDR3 region has 15 residues. Trimming took 4 bases from V and 3 from J, leaving 15 bases between them. DNA for the CDR3: TGCGCCAGCAGCCCCCTCCAGGGTTTTAAAGAGACCCAGTACTTC. It translates to CASSPLQGFKETQYF.

This clonotype appeared a few times. V gene TRBV7-9 combines with J gene TRBJ2-1, with TRBD2 identical over 7 bases. V lost 5 bases, J lost 3 bases, and 7 bases stayed unmatched. CDR1 is SEHNR, CDR2 FQNEAQ, per germline (reference sequence). This CDR3 comprises 15 residues. CDR3: CASSNGGEGYNEQFF. For the CDR3, the DNA is TGTGCCAGCAGCAACGGCGGGGAGGGCTACAATGAGCAGTTCTTC.

This clonotype was counted only a few times. The chain uses TRBV6-1 and TRBJ2-1, with 9 bases matching TRBD1. Germline CDR1 reads MNHNS; CDR2 reads SASEGT. V trimming: 5 bases; J trimming: 11 bases; junction bases outside the gene matches: 13. This CDR3 is built from 15 residues. The DNA for the CDR3 is TGTGCCAGCAGTAAGGGACAGGGCGCTCTGATTAAGCAGTTCTTC. This encodes CASSKGQGALIKQFF.

The chain carries TRBV5-1 and TRBJ2-3; 9 bases match TRBD1. The germline V gene has CDR1 SGHRS and CDR2 YFSETQ. V lost 3 bases, J lost 3 bases, and 5 bases stayed unmatched. The CDR3 covers 15 residues. The CDR3 DNA reads TGCGCCAGCAGCTACCGGGACAGGGCTACAGATACGCAGTATTTT. Its translation: CASSYRDRATDTQYF.

This clonotype has a handful of counts. The DNA of the CDR3 is TGTGCCAGCAGCCCCCGAAGGACTAGCGGGCAATCTAGCACAGATACGCAGTATTTT. It is translated as CASSPRRTSGQSSTDTQYF. The V gene is TRBV11-2, the J gene TRBJ2-3; 11 bases are shared with TRBD2. The CDR3 runs to 19 residues. The ends lost 5 bases at V and 0 bases at J; junction bases unmatched: 13. CDR1 and CDR2 from the germline V gene are SGHAT and FQNNGV.

This clonotype was seen repeatedly, ten times or more. The rearrangement uses TRBV6-6 and TRBJ2-1; no clear D. This CDR3 is built from 12 residues. Trimming removed 2 bases at V and 7 bases at J, with 6 bases between. Germline V gene sequence: CDR1 MNHNY, CDR2 SVGAGI (reference sequence). CDR3 sequence: CASSYAGNEQFF. For the CDR3, the DNA is TGTGCCAGCAGTTACGCCGGGAATGAGCAGTTCTTC.

In this sample, this clonotype turned up a few times. This chain joins TRBV30 and TRBJ2-2; D is possibly TRBD1 or TRBD2 (5 bases each). CDR1 GTSNPN and CDR2 SVGIG come from the germline V gene (reference sequence). V dropped 0 bases and J dropped 4 bases, with 12 bases sitting between them. CDR3 size: 15 residues. In DNA, the CDR3 is TGTGCCTGGAGTGTCGGGGCAGGGTCCACCGGGGAGCTGTTTTTT. Translated, it gives CAWSVGAGSTGELFF.

In regard to this clonotype: One junction end disagrees with the germline gene, perhaps due to a read error. The chain links TRBV7-9 to TRBJ2-7, with D possibly matching TRBD2 (5 bases). CDR1 is SEHNR, CDR2 FQNEAQ, per germline (reference sequence). This CDR3 has 13 amino acids. This CDR3 reads CASSLAGAYKQYF. The CDR3 DNA is TGTGCCAGCAGCTTAGCGGGAGCCTACAAGCAGTACTTC.

The chain has TRBV15 and TRBJ2-4; D may be TRBD1 (6 bases). The V gene lost 5 bases and the J gene lost 3 bases, with 20 bases spanning the gap. CDR3 length equals 17 residues. CDR1 is LNHNV and CDR2 is YYDKDF in the germline V gene (reference sequence). CDR3: CATSYPQGPPGKNIQYF. The DNA for the CDR3 is TGTGCCACCAGCTATCCTCAGGGGCCTCCTGGCAAAAACATTCAGTACTTC.